These 5 T cell receptor beta chains share one sample of origin, sequenced in a study of Ad26.COV2.S vaccination and SARS-CoV-2 variants. Profiling relied on immunoSEQ multiplex PCR, and the TCRdb table lists in-frame clones only, not all of them. The sample contains approximately 350,000 clones, around 86% of which appear only once. The treatment denotes: 15 to 20 received Ad26.COV2.S at low or high dose, single or two shots; about 5 received placebo; per-sample allocation not given. Samples were taken on day 63 after the first vaccine or placebo injection. The sequenced sample was peripheral blood, obtained in a trial of Ad26.COV2.S vaccine versus placebo. The receptor source for this set is a person between 18 and 65 years old who received the Ad26.COV2.S COVID-19 vaccine or a placebo.

The gene calls are TRBV19 and TRBJ1-1; no reliable D call. The V end lost 3 bases, the J end lost 4 bases, and 6 bases lay between the germline ends. Germline-derived CDR1 and CDR2 are LNHDA and SQIVND (reference sequence). The length of the CDR3 is 12 residues. The CDR3 bases are TGTGCCAGTAGTATCGTCGCCACTGAAGCTTTCTTT. It is translated as CASSIVATEAFF. Full variable domain (outside the CDR3, taken from reference TRBV19 and TRBJ1-1): DGGITQSPKYLFRKEGQNVTLSCEQNLNHDAMYWYRQDPGQGLRLIYYSQIVNDFQKGDIAEGYSVSREKKESFPLTVTSAQKNPTAFYLCASSIVATEAFFGQGTRLTVV.

This chain connects TRBV5-6 to TRBJ2-7; D is unclear. The CDR3 has 12 residues. Trimming left V 1 base short and J 0 bases short, with 2 bases between. The germline V gene has CDR1 SGHDT and CDR2 YYEEEE. The CDR3 here is CASSLSSYEQYF. CDR3 in DNA: TGTGCCAGCAGCTTGTCCTCCTACGAGCAGTACTTC. The full variable domain, rest sourced from reference TRBV5-6 and TRBJ2-7, is DAGVTQSPTHLIKTRGQQVTLRCSPKSGHDTVSWYQQALGQGPQFIFQYYEEEERQRGNFPDRFSGHQFPNYSSELNVNALLLGDSALYLCASSLSSYEQYFGPGTRLTVT.

The chain employs TRBV18 and TRBJ2-7; 7 nucleotides line up with TRBD2. Germline CDR1 and CDR2: KGHSH and LQKENI. CDR3 size: 15 residues. Trimming took 0 bases from V and 1 from J; bases not matched to a gene: 3. CDR3 residues: CASSPPSGDSYEQYF. In DNA form, the CDR3 reads TGTGCCAGCTCACCACCGAGCGGGGATTCCTACGAGCAGTACTTC.

This rearrangement joins TRBV24-1 to TRBJ2-7; no definite D call. CDR1 and CDR2 (germline): KGHDR, SFDVKD. The CDR3 loop spans 14 amino acids. V dropped 4 bases and J dropped 9 bases, with 18 bases sitting between them. CDR3 coding DNA: TGTGCCACCAGTGACCCGGACCGACGTGGTGGGCAGTACTTC. Amino acid sequence: CATSDPDRRGGQYF.

The chain links TRBV6-5 to TRBJ2-3; 8 bases match TRBD2. The CDR3 length is 15 residues. Germline V gene data show CDR1 as MNHEY and CDR2 as SVGAGI. J gave up 2 bases and V 2 bases, and 3 bases lay outside the gene matches. CDR3 in DNA: TGTGCCAGCAGTTACACGCGGGGGGACACAGATACGCAGTATTTT. Protein: CASSYTRGDTDTQYF.